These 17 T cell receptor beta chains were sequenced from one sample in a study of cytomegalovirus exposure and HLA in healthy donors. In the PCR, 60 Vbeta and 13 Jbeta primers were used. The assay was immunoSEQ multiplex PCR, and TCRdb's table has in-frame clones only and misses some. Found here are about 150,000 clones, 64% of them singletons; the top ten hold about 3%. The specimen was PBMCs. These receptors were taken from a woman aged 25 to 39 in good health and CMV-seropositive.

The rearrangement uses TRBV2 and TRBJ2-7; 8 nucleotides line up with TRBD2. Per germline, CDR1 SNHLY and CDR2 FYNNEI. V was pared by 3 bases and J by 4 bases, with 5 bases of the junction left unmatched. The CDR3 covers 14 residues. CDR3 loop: CASSDLLAGYEQYF. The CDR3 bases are TGTGCCAGCAGTGACCTCCTAGCGGGTTACGAGCAGTACTTC.

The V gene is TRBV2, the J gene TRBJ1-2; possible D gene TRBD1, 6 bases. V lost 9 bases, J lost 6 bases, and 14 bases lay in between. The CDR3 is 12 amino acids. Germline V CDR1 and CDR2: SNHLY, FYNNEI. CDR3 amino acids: CASIQGGDGYTF. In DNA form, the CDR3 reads TGTGCCAGTATACAGGGTGGCGATGGCTACACCTTC.

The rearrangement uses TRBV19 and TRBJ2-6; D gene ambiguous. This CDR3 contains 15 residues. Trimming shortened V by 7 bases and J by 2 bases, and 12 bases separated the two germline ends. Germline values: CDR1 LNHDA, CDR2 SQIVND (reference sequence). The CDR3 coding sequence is TGTGCCAGTACGAAGATTCTAACTGGGGCCAACGTCCTGACTTTC. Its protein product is CASTKILTGANVLTF.

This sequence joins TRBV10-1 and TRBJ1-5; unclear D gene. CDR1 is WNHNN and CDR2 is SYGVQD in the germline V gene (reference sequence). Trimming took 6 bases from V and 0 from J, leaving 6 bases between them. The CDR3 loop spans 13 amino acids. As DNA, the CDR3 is TGCGCCAGCAGCAACTATAGCAATCAGCCCCAGCATTTT. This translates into CASSNYSNQPQHF.

The CDR3 sequence is CASSLDWGAQYF. The DNA of the CDR3 is TGTGCCAGCAGCTTGGATTGGGGGGCCCAGTACTTC. J is TRBJ2-5 and V is TRBV5-6, with D possibly being TRBD2 (6 bases). The V end lost 0 bases, the J end lost 9 bases, and 9 bases lay between the germline ends. The CDR3 runs to 12 residues. In germline, CDR1 is SGHDT, CDR2 YYEEEE.

The CDR3 coding sequence is TGTGCCAGCAAACAAGGGGGTTATGAGCAGTTCTTC. This gives the protein CASKQGGYEQFF. The chain employs TRBV7-8 and TRBJ2-1; D might be TRBD1 (6 bases). Germline V CDR1 and CDR2: SGHVS, FQNEAQ. The CDR3 extends over 12 amino acids. Trimming took 7 bases from V and 8 from J, leaving 12 bases between them.

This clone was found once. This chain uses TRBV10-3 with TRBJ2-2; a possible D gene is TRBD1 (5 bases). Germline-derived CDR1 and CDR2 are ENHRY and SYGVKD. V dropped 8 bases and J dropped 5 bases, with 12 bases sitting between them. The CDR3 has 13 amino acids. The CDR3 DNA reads TGTGCCATCCTTGCCCAGGGAACCGGGGAGCTGTTTTTT. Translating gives CAILAQGTGELFF.

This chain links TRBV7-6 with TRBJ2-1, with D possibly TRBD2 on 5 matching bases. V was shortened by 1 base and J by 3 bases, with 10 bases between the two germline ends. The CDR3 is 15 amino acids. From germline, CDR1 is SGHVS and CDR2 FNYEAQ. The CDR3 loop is CASSLGLLLYNEQFF. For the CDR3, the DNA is TGTGCCAGCAGCTTAGGACTACTCCTCTACAATGAGCAGTTCTTC. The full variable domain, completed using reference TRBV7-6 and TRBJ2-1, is GAGVSQSPRYKVTKRGQDVALRCDPISGHVSLYWYRQALGQGPEFLTYFNYEAQQDKSGLPNDRFSAERPEGSISTLTIQRTEQRDSAMYRCASSLGLLLYNEQFFGPGTRLTVL.

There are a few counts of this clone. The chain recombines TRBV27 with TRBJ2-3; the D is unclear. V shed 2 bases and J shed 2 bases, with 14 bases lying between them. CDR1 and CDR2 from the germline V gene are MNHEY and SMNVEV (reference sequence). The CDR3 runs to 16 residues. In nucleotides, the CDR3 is TGTGCCAGCAGTTTAGTTAAGGAGACCCCCACAGATACGCAGTATTTT. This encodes CASSLVKETPTDTQYF.

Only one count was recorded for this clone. The CDR3 is CASSLGGQSEKLFF. In nucleotides, the CDR3 is TGTGCCAGCAGCTTGGGTGGACAGTCCGAAAAACTGTTTTTT. The chain employs TRBV5-6 and TRBJ1-4; tentatively, D is TRBD1 (6 bases). V was pared by 0 bases and J by 8 bases, with 11 bases between. CDR3 length: 14 residues. Germline V CDR1 and CDR2: SGHDT, YYEEEE.

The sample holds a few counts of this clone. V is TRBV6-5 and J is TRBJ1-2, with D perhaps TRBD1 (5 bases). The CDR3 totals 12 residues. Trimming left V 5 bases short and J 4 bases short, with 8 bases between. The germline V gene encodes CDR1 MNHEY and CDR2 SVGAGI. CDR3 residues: CASSPGRYGYTF. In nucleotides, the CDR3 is TGTGCCAGCAGTCCAGGGCGCTATGGCTACACCTTC.

The CDR3 DNA is TGCAGCGTTGATCCGGGAGAAAAGACCCAGTACTTC. Translated: CSVDPGEKTQYF. The rearrangement links TRBV29-1 to TRBJ2-5, with a weak D call TRBD2 (6 bases). Germline V gene lookup returns CDR1 SQVTM and CDR2 ANQGSEA. The CDR3 sequence is 12 residues long. V was clipped by 3 bases and J by 6 bases, with 11 bases between them.

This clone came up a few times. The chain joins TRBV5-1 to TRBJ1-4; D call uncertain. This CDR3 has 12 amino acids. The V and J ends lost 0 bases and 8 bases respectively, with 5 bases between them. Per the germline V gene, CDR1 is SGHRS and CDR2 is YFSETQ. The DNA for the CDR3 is TGCGCCAGCAGCTTGGCCGGGGAAAAACTGTTTTTT. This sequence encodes CASSLAGEKLFF.

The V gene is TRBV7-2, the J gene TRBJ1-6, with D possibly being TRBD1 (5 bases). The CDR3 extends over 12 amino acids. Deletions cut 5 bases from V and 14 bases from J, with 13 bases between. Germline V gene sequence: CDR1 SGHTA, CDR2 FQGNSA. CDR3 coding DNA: TGTGCCAGCAGCCGGACATTTGAGGCCCTCCACTTT. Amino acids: CASSRTFEALHF.

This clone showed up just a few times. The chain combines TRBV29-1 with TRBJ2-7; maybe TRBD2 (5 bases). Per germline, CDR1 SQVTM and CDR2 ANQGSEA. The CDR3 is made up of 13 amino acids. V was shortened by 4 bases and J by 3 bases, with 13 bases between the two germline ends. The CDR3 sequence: CSVVSGKGYEQYF. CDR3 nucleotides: TGCAGCGTTGTCTCGGGGAAAGGCTACGAGCAGTACTTC.

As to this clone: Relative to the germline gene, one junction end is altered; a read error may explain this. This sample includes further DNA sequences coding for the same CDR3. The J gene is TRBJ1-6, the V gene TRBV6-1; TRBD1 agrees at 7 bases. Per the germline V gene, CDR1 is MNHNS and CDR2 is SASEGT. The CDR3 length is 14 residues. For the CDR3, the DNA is TGTGCCAGCCTCCCGCCAGGGGGAAATTCCCCCCTCCACTTT. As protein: CASLPPGGNSPLHF.

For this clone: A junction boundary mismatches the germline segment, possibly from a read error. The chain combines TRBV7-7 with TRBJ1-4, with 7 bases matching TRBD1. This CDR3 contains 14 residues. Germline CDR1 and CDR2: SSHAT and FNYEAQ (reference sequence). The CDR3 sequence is CASSLQGRIEKLFF. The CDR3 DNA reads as TGTGCTAGCAGCTTACAGGGGCGTATTGAAAAACTGTTTTTT.